Shown below are 21 T cell receptor beta chains from a single sample sequenced in a study of regulatory T cells in long-lasting Graves disease. Through Arm-PCR of CDR3 regions and iRepertoire HTBI primers, TCR beta libraries were built. One entry per CDR3 protein results from TCRdb running MiXCR on the multiplex PCR reads. The sample includes about 540,000 distinct CDR3 sequences, about 14% of them seen just once. The time point is: newly diagnosed GD, antithyroid drugs for less than 3 months. The TCR library used RNA extracted from PBMCs. The same data also went into a second study, on T cells in Graves' hyperthyroidism and ophthalmopathy.

Specimen: peripheral blood mononuclear cells (PBMCs), collected at new diagnosis, from a patient treated with antithyroid drugs. These receptors all come from a young man with Graves disease.

This clonotype was seen many times. This chain uses TRBV6-5 with TRBJ2-7; 9 positions match TRBD1. This CDR3 spans 15 amino acids. With 0 bases clipped from V and 4 bases from J, the junction kept 4 bases outside the gene matches. Germline CDR1 reads MNHEY; CDR2 reads SVGAGI. The CDR3 is CASSYSGTGLYEQYF. For the CDR3, the DNA is TGTGCCAGCAGTTACTCCGGGACAGGGTTGTACGAGCAGTACTTC.

There are many counts of this clonotype. The rearrangement uses TRBV7-9 and TRBJ2-7; D gene ambiguous. The CDR3 sequence is 13 residues long. Per germline, CDR1 SEHNR and CDR2 FQNEAQ (reference sequence). The V end lost 2 bases, the J end lost 4 bases, and 9 bases lay between the germline ends. CDR3 nucleotide sequence: TGTGCCAGCAGCTTACCGACCCCTTACGAGCAGTACTTC. Protein product: CASSLPTPYEQYF.

This clonotype was counted many times. The chain combines TRBV6-2 or TRBV6-3 with TRBJ1-1; possibly TRBD1 for D (5 bases). CDR1 MNHEY and CDR2 SVGEGT come from the germline V gene. The length of the CDR3 is 14 residues. The V end lost 5 bases, the J end lost 5 bases, and 15 bases lay between the germline ends. The CDR3: CASSLGTAGTEAFF. The CDR3 DNA sequence: TGTGCCAGCAGTCTCGGGACCGCGGGGACTGAAGCTTTCTTT.

V is TRBV9 and J is TRBJ2-2; D could derive from TRBD1 or TRBD2 (5 bases each). V lost 1 base to trimming and J lost 7 bases, with 14 bases between them. CDR1 SGDLS and CDR2 YYNGEE come from the germline V gene. The CDR3 sequence is 15 residues long. The CDR3 coding sequence is TGTGCCAGCAGCGTACTGAGGGGTGTGGGCGGGGAGCTGTTTTTT. Its protein product is CASSVLRGVGGELFF.

This clonotype was observed many times. V usage is TRBV20-1 and J usage is TRBJ2-7; D is ambiguous. V gave up 5 bases and J gave up 6 bases, with 17 bases separating them. CDR1 DFQATT and CDR2 SNEGSKA come from the germline V gene (reference sequence). This CDR3 has 13 residues. The CDR3: CSAPNRMLPEQYF. In DNA, the CDR3 is TGCAGTGCTCCCAACCGGATGCTTCCCGAGCAGTACTTC.

There are many counts of this clonotype. The chain has TRBV5-1 and TRBJ2-3, with TRBD1 identical over 7 bases. Germline trimming cut 6 bases from V and 2 bases from J; bases unmatched to any gene: 6. CDR1 is SGHRS and CDR2 is YFSETQ in the germline V gene. The CDR3 runs to 14 residues. This CDR3 reads CASNRQGFTDTQYF. The CDR3 DNA is TGCGCCAGCAATCGACAGGGATTCACAGATACGCAGTATTTT.

This clonotype came up many times. The chain uses TRBV6-2 or TRBV6-3 and TRBJ1-1; 11 bases fit TRBD1. Germline values: CDR1 MNHEY, CDR2 SVGEGT. This CDR3 spans 13 amino acids. The ends lost 6 bases at V and 11 bases at J; junction bases unmatched: 8. The DNA for the CDR3 is TGTGCCAGCAGCGGACAGGGGGCAAGTGAGGCTTTCTTT. This gives the protein CASSGQGASEAFF.

The CDR3 sequence: CASSKTGTRSGELFF. In DNA, the CDR3 is TGTGCCAGCAGCAAGACCGGGACTAGAAGCGGGGAGCTGTTTTTT. V and J are TRBV11-3 and TRBJ2-2; 8 nucleotides match TRBD2. Germline V CDR1 and CDR2: SGHNT, YENEEA. The CDR3 runs to 15 residues. Trimming took 5 bases from V and 7 from J; bases not matched to a gene: 9.

This clonotype was observed many times. This sequence joins TRBV20-1 and TRBJ2-1; 8 bases agree with TRBD1. Germline V gene sequence: CDR1 DFQATT, CDR2 SNEGSKA (reference sequence). The CDR3 spans 13 residues. V lost 6 bases and J lost 4; bases outside the gene matches: 5. As DNA, the CDR3 is TGCAGTGCGCCTCGGGACAGGTACAATGAGCAGTTCTTC. Translation gives CSAPRDRYNEQFF.

Many counts were recorded for this clonotype. The chain joins TRBV5-1 to TRBJ2-5; D is possibly TRBD2 (5 bases). The CDR3 has 14 amino acids. The V gene's germline CDR1 is SGHRS and CDR2 YFSETQ. V lost 4 bases and J lost 4, with 14 bases in between. The CDR3 DNA follows: TGCGCCAGCAGCGATATAGGGAGTCTAGAGACCCAGTACTTC. As protein: CASSDIGSLETQYF.

This clonotype has a count of ten or more. The chain recombines TRBV24-1 with TRBJ2-3; D remains ambiguous. The CDR3 spans 15 residues. The germline V and J ends were trimmed by 1 base and 2 bases, with 9 bases remaining between them. The germline V gene has CDR1 KGHDR and CDR2 SFDVKD. In DNA form, the CDR3 reads TGTGCCACCAGTGATTTTGGGCAGAACACAGATACGCAGTATTTT. Protein product: CATSDFGQNTDTQYF.

The CDR3 loop reads CSARGSASGKETQYF. The CDR3 region has the DNA TGCAGTGCTAGAGGGTCGGCTAGCGGGAAGGAGACCCAGTACTTC. This chain uses TRBV20-1 with TRBJ2-5; 9 bases are shared with TRBD2. CDR3 length: 15 amino acids. Germline values: CDR1 DFQATT, CDR2 SNEGSKA (reference sequence). The V segment lost 1 base and the J segment 5 bases; nucleotides outside the gene matches: 8.

This clonotype was detected a few times. This chain links TRBV6-1 with TRBJ2-3; D gene ambiguous. The germline V gene encodes CDR1 MNHNS and CDR2 SASEGT. V shed 3 bases and J shed 7 bases, with 5 bases lying between them. The CDR3 loop spans 11 amino acids. CDR3 bases: TGTGCCAGCAGTGACCATAATACGCAGTATTTT. Its protein product is CASSDHNTQYF.

This clonotype was seen repeatedly, ten times or more. The chain links TRBV16 to TRBJ1-1; TRBD1 matches at 8 bases. The CDR3 is made up of 15 amino acids. CDR1 is KGHSY and CDR2 is FQNENV in the germline V gene. The ends lost 1 base at V and 5 bases at J; junction bases unmatched: 6. The DNA of the CDR3 is TGTGCCAGCAGCCAATGGACAGGGTCGGGGACTGAAGCTTTCTTT. It specifies CASSQWTGSGTEAFF.

This chain links TRBV19 with TRBJ2-7, with a weak D call TRBD2 (5 bases). Per the germline V gene, CDR1 is LNHDA and CDR2 is SQIVND (reference sequence). This CDR3 has 15 amino acids. Trimming took off 3 bases at V and 1 base at J, with 13 bases between the two ends. The CDR3 nucleotides are TGTGCCAGTAGTATCACGGGGTCTGGATCCTACGAGCAGTACTTC. It codes for CASSITGSGSYEQYF. Based on the CDR3 plus reference TRBV19 and TRBJ2-7, the full variable domain is DGGITQSPKYLFRKEGQNVTLSCEQNLNHDAMYWYRQDPGQGLRLIYYSQIVNDFQKGDIAEGYSVSREKKESFPLTVTSAQKNPTAFYLCASSITGSGSYEQYFGPGTRLTVT.

This clonotype came up many times. Sequence at one end of the junction differs from germline and may be a read error. The rearrangement links TRBV29-1 to TRBJ2-3, with 13 bases lining up with TRBD2. The CDR3 length is 11 residues. Germline lookup yields CDR1 SQVTM and CDR2 ANQGSEA. The CDR3 loop is CSVEGTSGSEF. The CDR3 DNA reads as TGCAGCGTTGAAGGGACTAGCGGGAGCGAATTT.

At least ten counts were recorded for this clonotype. V and J are TRBV12-3 or TRBV12-4 and TRBJ2-2; D uncertain. CDR3 length: 12 residues. The ends were cut back, 7 bases at V and 3 bases at J, with 6 bases in the middle. CDR3 in amino acids: CASTLHTGELFF. The DNA of the CDR3 is TGTGCCAGCACCCTCCACACCGGGGAGCTGTTTTTT.

This clonotype came up a few times. An end of the junction does not agree with germline; a read error may underlie this. This rearrangement joins TRBV11-2 to TRBJ1-3; D might be TRBD1 (5 bases). The CDR3 is 13 amino acids. CDR1 SGHAT and CDR2 FQNNGV come from the germline V gene. The CDR3 reads CASSFDRWNTIYF. The CDR3 coding sequence is TGTGCCAGCAGCTTCGACAGATGGAACACCATATATTTC.

This clonotype was picked up many times. The rearrangement joins TRBV20-1 to TRBJ1-6; D unresolved. Germline V gene sequence: CDR1 DFQATT, CDR2 SNEGSKA (reference sequence). CDR3 size: 13 residues. The germline V and J ends were trimmed by 6 bases and 1 base, with 7 bases remaining between them. CDR3 region: CSALGSYNSPLHF. The CDR3 DNA is TGCAGTGCCCTGGGGTCCTATAATTCACCCCTCCACTTT.

V is TRBV19 and J is TRBJ2-7, with D uncertain. Looked up from germline, CDR1 is LNHDA and CDR2 is SQIVND (reference sequence). Trimming stripped 5 bases from V and 9 bases from J, with 11 bases between. This CDR3 has 11 residues. The CDR3 loop is CASSQESRQYF. Here the CDR3 DNA reads TGTGCCAGTAGTCAAGAATCCCGGCAGTACTTC. Together with reference TRBV19 and TRBJ2-7, the CDR3 gives the full variable domain: DGGITQSPKYLFRKEGQNVTLSCEQNLNHDAMYWYRQDPGQGLRLIYYSQIVNDFQKGDIAEGYSVSREKKESFPLTVTSAQKNPTAFYLCASSQESRQYFGPGTRLTVT.

This clonotype was counted ten times or more. V is TRBV20-1 and J is TRBJ1-1; D not resolved. The germline V and J ends were trimmed by 4 bases and 4 bases, with 19 bases remaining between them. Germline loops: CDR1 DFQATT, CDR2 SNEGSKA (reference sequence). There are 15 residues in the CDR3. The CDR3 coding sequence is TGCAGTGCTATTACCCCTTTTAGGGCAGGCACTGAAGCTTTCTTT. Protein sequence: CSAITPFRAGTEAFF.